This T cell receptor beta chain is from a study of blood T cell repertoires in COVID-19. Assay used: immunoSEQ multiplex PCR; TCRdb lists only in-frame clones, some missing. The sample lists around 84,000 clones, around 90% seen once, with roughly 4.4% in the top ten. This clone has just one count. Germline V lookup: CDR1 MRHNA, CDR2 SNTAGT. V lost 6 bases and J 0 bases, leaving 24 bases between the germline ends. The CDR3 covers 19 residues. The origin of this receptor is a man over 45 with active COVID-19. Sequencing input: peripheral blood. The chain has TRBV6-4 and TRBJ1-3, with a tentative D call TRBD1 (6 bases). Written as DNA, the CDR3 is TGTGCCAGCAGGGCAGGTGACAGGCCTACAAAAGTCTCTGGAAACACCATATATTTT. Translation gives CASRAGDRPTKVSGNTIYF.